This T cell receptor beta chain was identified in a study of T cell repertoires in ileal Crohn's disease. Whole-study context: Thiopurines (around ten) or anti-TNF agents (around 17) were given postoperatively to about half.

Time point denoted: inflamed ileum from the surgical specimen. Adults with ileal or ileocolonic Crohn's disease and an indication for resection were eligible. Using immunoSEQ multiplex PCR, the repertoire was profiled, and TCRdb retains in-frame clones only, with some absent. Of about 5,400 clones in the sample, around 76% were seen once. Trimming removed 6 bases at V and 4 bases at J, with 12 bases between. CDR1 is SQVTM, CDR2 ANQGSEA, per germline. The CDR3 is made up of 13 amino acids. The sequence derives from an adult with Crohn's disease. Sample: ileal tissue. This chain joins TRBV29-1 and TRBJ2-2; possibly TRBD1 or TRBD2 for D (5 bases each). The CDR3 protein is CSVEGPGTGELFF. The CDR3 DNA reads TGCAGCGTCGAGGGGCCTGGCACCGGGGAGCTGTTTTTT.